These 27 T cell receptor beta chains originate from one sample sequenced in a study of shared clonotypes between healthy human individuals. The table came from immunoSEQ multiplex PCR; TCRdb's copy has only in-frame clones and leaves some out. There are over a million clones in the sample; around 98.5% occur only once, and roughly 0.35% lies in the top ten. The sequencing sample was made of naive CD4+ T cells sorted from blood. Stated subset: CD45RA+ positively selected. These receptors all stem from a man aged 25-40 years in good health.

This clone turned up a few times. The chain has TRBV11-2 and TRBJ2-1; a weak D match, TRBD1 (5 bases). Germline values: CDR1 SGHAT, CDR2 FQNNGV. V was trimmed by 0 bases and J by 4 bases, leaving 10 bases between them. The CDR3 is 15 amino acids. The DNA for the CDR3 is TGTGCCAGCAGCTTAGATGCACAGGATTACAATGAGCAGTTCTTC. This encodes CASSLDAQDYNEQFF.

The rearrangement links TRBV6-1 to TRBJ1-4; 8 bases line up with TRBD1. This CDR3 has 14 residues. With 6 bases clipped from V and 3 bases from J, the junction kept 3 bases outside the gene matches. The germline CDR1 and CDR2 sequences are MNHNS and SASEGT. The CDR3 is CASRRTGPNEKLFF. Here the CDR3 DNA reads TGTGCCAGCAGGAGGACAGGGCCTAATGAAAAACTGTTTTTT.

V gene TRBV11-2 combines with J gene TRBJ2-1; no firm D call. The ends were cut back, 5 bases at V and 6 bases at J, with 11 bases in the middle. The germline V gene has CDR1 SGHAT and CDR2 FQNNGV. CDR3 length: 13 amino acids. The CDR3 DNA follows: TGTGCCAGCAGCCGTAGGTCGCGCAATGAGCAGTTCTTC. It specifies CASSRRSRNEQFF.

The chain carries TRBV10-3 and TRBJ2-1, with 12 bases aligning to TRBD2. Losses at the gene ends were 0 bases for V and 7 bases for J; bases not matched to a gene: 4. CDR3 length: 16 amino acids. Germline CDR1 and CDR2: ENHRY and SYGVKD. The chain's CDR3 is CAISESLAGGGNEQFF. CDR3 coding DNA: TGTGCCATCAGTGAGTCTCTAGCGGGAGGGGGTAATGAGCAGTTCTTC.

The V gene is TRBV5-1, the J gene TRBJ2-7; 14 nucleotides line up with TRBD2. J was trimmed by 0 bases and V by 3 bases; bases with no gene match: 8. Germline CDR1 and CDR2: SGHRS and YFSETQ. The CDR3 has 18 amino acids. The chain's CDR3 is CASSSTGTSGRFSYEQYF. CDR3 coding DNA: TGCGCCAGCAGCTCCACCGGGACTAGCGGGAGATTCTCCTACGAGCAGTACTTC.

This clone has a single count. CDR3 sequence (DNA): TGTGCCAGCAGCTTATACTTGGGTGGCGCCGGGGAGCTGTTTTTT. It codes for CASSLYLGGAGELFF. J is TRBJ2-2 and V is TRBV7-9; the D is unclear. There are 15 residues in the CDR3. The germline CDR1 and CDR2 sequences are SEHNR and FQNEAQ (reference sequence). The germline V and J ends were trimmed by 2 bases and 6 bases, with 13 bases remaining between them.

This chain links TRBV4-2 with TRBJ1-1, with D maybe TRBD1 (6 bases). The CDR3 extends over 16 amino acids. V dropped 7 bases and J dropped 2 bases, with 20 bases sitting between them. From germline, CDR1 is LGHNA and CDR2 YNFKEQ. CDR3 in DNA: TGTGCCAGCACCTACGGTGGCACAGGGAAAAACACTGAAGCTTTCTTT. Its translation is CASTYGGTGKNTEAFF.

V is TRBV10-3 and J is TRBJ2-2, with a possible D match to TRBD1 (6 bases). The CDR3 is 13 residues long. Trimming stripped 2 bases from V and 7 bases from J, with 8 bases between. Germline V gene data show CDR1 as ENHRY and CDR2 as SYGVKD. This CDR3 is CAISEGGGGELFF. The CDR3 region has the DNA TGTGCCATCAGTGAGGGGGGCGGCGGGGAGCTGTTTTTT.

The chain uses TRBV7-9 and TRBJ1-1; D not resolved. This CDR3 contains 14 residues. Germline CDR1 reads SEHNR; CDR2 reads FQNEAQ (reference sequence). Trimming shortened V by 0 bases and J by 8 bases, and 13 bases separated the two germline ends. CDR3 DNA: TGTGCCAGCAGCTTAGCGCACGTCCCGCCGGAAGCTTTCTTT. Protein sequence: CASSLAHVPPEAFF. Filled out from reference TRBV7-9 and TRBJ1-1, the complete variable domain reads DTGVSQNPRHKITKRGQNVTFRCDPISEHNRLYWYRQTLGQGPEFLTYFQNEAQLEKSRLLSDRFSAERPKGSFSTLEIQRTEQGDSAMYLCASSLAHVPPEAFFGQGTRLTVV.

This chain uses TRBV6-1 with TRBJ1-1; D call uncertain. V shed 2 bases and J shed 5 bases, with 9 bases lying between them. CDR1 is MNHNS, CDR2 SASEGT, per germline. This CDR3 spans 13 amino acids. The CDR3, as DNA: TGTGCCAGCAGTGAAATAACGCTTACTGAAGCTTTCTTT. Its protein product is CASSEITLTEAFF.

The CDR3 protein is CASSPATGGANTGELFF. DNA of the CDR3: TGTGCCAGCTCACCTGCAACAGGGGGCGCGAACACCGGGGAGCTGTTTTTT. The chain recombines TRBV18 with TRBJ2-2; TRBD1 matches at 9 bases. The CDR3 sequence is 17 residues long. CDR1 and CDR2 (germline): KGHSH, LQKENI. J was trimmed by 0 bases and V by 3 bases; bases with no gene match: 5.

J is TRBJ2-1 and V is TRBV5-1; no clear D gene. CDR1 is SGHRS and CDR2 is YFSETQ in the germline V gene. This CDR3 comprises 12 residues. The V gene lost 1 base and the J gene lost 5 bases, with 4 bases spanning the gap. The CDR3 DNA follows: TGCGCCAGCAGCTTGAACCACAATGAGCAGTTCTTC. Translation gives CASSLNHNEQFF. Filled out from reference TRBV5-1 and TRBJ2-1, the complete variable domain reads KAGVTQTPRYLIKTRGQQVTLSCSPISGHRSVSWYQQTPGQGLQFLFEYFSETQRNKGNFPGRFSGRQFSNSRSEMNVSTLELGDSALYLCASSLNHNEQFFGPGTRLTVL.

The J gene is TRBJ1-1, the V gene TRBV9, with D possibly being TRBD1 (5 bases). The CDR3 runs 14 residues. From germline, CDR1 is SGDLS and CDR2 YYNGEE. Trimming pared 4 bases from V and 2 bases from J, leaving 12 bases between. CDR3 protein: CASSISGTNTEAFF. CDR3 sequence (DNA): TGTGCCAGCAGCATTTCAGGGACCAACACTGAAGCTTTCTTT.

For the CDR3, the DNA is TGTGCCAGCACCGCCACTAGCGGAACCCCCTCCTACGAGCAGTACTTC. Translation: CASTATSGTPSYEQYF. The chain recombines TRBV28 with TRBJ2-7; 8 bases fit TRBD2. Trimming took 7 bases from V and 0 from J; bases not matched to a gene: 11. CDR3 length equals 16 residues. Germline CDR1 MDHEN, CDR2 SYDVKM.

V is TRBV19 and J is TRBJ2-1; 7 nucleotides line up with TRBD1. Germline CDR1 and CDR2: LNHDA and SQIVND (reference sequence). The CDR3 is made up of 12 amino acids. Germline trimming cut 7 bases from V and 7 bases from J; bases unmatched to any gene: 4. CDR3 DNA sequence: TGTGCCAGTACGCAGGGGGTTAATGAGCAGTTCTTC. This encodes CASTQGVNEQFF. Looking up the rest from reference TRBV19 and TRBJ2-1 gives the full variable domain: DGGITQSPKYLFRKEGQNVTLSCEQNLNHDAMYWYRQDPGQGLRLIYYSQIVNDFQKGDIAEGYSVSREKKESFPLTVTSAQKNPTAFYLCASTQGVNEQFFGPGTRLTVL.

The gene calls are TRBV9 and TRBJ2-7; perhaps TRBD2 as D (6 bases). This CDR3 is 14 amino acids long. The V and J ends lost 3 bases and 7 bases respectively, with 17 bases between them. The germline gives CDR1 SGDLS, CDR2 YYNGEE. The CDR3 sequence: CASSAHPDGTEQYF. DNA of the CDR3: TGTGCCAGCAGCGCTCATCCGGACGGGACTGAGCAGTACTTC.

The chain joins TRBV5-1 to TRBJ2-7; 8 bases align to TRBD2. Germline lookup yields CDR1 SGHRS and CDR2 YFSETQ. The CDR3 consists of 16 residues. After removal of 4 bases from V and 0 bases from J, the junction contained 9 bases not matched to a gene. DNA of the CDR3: TGCGCCAGCAGCCCCGGGCGGGGGGCCCTCTCCTACGAGCAGTACTTC. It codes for CASSPGRGALSYEQYF.

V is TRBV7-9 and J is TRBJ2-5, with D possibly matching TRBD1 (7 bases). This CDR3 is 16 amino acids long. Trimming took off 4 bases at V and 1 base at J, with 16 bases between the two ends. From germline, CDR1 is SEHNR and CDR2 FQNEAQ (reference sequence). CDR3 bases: TGTGCCAGCAGCTCACGCGGGACAGTGGGCCAAGAGACCCAGTACTTC. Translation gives CASSSRGTVGQETQYF. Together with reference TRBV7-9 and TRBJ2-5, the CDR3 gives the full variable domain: DTGVSQNPRHKITKRGQNVTFRCDPISEHNRLYWYRQTLGQGPEFLTYFQNEAQLEKSRLLSDRFSAERPKGSFSTLEIQRTEQGDSAMYLCASSSRGTVGQETQYFGPGTRLLVL.

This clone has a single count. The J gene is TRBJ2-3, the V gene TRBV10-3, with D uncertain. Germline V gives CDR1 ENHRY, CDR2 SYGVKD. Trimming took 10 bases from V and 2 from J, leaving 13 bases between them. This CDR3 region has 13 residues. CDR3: CATSVGYTDTQYF. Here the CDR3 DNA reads TGTGCCACCTCAGTAGGGTACACAGATACGCAGTATTTT.

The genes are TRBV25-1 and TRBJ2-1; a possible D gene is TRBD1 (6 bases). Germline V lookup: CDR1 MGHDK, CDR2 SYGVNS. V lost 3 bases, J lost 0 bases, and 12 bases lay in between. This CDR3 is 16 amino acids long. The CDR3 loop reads CASSDWGTSSYNEQFF. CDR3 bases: TGTGCCAGCAGTGACTGGGGGACAAGCTCCTACAATGAGCAGTTCTTC. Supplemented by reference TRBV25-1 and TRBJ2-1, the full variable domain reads EADIYQTPRYLVIGTGKKITLECSQTMGHDKMYWYQQDPGMELHLIHYSYGVNSTEKGDLSSESTVSRIRTEHFPLTLESARPSHTSQYLCASSDWGTSSYNEQFFGPGTRLTVL.

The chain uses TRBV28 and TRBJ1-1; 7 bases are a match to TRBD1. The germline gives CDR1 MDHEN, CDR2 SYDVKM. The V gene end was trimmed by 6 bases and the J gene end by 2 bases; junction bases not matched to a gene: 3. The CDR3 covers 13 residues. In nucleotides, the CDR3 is TGTGCCAGCAGGGGACAGATTAACACTGAAGCTTTCTTT. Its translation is CASRGQINTEAFF.

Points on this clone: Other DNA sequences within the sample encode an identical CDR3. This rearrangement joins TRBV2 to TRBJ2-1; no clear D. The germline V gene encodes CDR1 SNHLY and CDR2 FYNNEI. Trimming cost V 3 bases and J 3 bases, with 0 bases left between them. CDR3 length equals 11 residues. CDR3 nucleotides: TGTGCCAGCAGTGACTACAATGAGCAGTTCTTC. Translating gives CASSDYNEQFF.

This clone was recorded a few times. CDR3 region: CASSRGNSYEQYF. The CDR3 region has the DNA TGTGCCAGCAGCAGGGGGAACTCCTACGAGCAGTACTTC. The chain couples TRBV6-6 to TRBJ2-7; TRBD1 matches at 7 bases. Losses at the gene ends were 6 bases for V and 0 bases for J; bases not matched to a gene: 2. Germline values: CDR1 MNHNY, CDR2 SVGAGI (reference sequence). This CDR3 has 13 residues.

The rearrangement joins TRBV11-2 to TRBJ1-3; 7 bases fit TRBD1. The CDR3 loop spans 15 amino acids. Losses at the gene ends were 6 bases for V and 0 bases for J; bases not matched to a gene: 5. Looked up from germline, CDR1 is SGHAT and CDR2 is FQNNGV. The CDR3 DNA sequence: TGTGCCAGCAGTCCGACAGGGCTCTCTGGAAACACCATATATTTT. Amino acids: CASSPTGLSGNTIYF. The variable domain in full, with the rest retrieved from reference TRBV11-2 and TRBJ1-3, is EAGVAQSPRYKIIEKRQSVAFWCNPISGHATLYWYQQILGQGPKLLIQFQNNGVVDDSQLPKDRFSAERLKGVDSTLKIQPAKLEDSAVYLCASSPTGLSGNTIYFGEGSWLTVV.

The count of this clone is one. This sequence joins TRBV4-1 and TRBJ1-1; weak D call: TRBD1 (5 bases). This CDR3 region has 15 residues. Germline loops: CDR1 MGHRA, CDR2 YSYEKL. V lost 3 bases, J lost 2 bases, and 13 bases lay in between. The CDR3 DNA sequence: TGCGCCAGCAGCCAGGGGGAGACAGTTAACACTGAAGCTTTCTTT. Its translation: CASSQGETVNTEAFF.

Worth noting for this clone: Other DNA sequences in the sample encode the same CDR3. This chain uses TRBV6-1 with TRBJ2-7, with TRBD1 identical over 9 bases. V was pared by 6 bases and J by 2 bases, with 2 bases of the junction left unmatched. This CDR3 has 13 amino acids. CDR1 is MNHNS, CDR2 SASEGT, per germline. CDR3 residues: CASRGTGTYEQYF. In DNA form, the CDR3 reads TGTGCCAGCAGAGGGACAGGGACCTACGAGCAGTACTTC.

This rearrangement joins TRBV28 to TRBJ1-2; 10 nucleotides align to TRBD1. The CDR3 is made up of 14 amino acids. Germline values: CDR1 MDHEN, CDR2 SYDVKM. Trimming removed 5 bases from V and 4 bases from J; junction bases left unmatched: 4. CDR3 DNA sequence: TGTGCCAGCAGTCCTGGGACAGGGGTCTATGGCTACACCTTC. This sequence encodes CASSPGTGVYGYTF.